The present entry profiles one T cell receptor (beta chain) with its context. Its antigen is still unknown. Each cell subset's genomic DNA was divided evenly among several immunoSEQ plates. Here immunoSEQ multiplex PCR was the method, and the copy in TCRdb shows in-frame clones only, minus some. The data contain about 1.1 million clones, 75% to 80% of them singletons. The CDR3 extends over 15 amino acids. The V gene's germline CDR1 is MDHEN and CDR2 SYDVKM. Unmatched junction bases numbered 5, after V lost 3 bases and J lost 2 bases. A CD45RA+ naive subset and a CD45RA-negative memory subset were split from CD4+ cells. These data come from a study of shared clonotypes between healthy human individuals. Overall study findings and caveats: Clonotypes that were shared across a few donors made up around 4.6% of naive CD4 clonotypes. Generation of non-shared clonotypes was less probable than generation of clonotypes shared by all four donors.

The sequence came from a young man in good health. Some clones in this sample may be carry-over from other donors' samples. The sequenced sample consisted of memory CD4+ T cells from PBMCs. Regarding subset: CD45RA-negative fraction. This sequence joins TRBV28 and TRBJ2-7, with TRBD2 identical over 9 bases. The CDR3 bases are TGTGCCAGCAGTTTTAGGACTAGCGCAACCTACGAGCAGTACTTC. It yields the protein CASSFRTSATYEQYF.